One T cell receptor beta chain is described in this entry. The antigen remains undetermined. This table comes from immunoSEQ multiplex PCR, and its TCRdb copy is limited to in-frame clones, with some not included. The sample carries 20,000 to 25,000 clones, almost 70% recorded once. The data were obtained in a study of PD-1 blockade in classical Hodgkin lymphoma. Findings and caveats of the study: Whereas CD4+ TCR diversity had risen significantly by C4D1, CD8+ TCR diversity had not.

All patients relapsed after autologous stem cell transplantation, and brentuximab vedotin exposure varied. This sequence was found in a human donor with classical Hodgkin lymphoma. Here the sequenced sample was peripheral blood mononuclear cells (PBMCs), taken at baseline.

The CDR3 is CASSVGMSDTQYF. In DNA, the CDR3 is TGTGCCAGCAGCGTAGGGATGTCAGATACGCAGTATTTT. The V and J genes are TRBV9 and TRBJ2-3; D is unresolved. V lost 0 bases and J 4 bases, leaving 6 bases between the germline ends. This CDR3 comprises 13 residues. Germline CDR1 SGDLS, CDR2 YYNGEE.